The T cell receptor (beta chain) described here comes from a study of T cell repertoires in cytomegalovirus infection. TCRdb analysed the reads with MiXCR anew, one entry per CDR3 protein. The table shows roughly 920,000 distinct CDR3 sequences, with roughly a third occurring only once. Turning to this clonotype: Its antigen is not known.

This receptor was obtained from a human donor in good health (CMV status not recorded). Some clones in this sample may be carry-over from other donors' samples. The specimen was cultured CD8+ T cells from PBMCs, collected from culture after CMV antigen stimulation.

CDR3 amino acids: CASSSGGAHETQYF. The DNA for the CDR3 is TGTGCCAGCAGTAGCGGGGGGGCCCATGAGACCCAGTACTTC. This chain connects TRBV6-5 to TRBJ2-5; 10 nucleotides match TRBD2. The junction had 5 bases not matched to a gene; V was cut back by 5 bases and J by 5 bases. CDR1 MNHEY and CDR2 SVGAGI come from the germline V gene. This CDR3 has 14 amino acids.